The 6 T cell receptor beta chains below all came from one sample that was sequenced in a study of blood T cell repertoires in COVID-19. Produced via immunoSEQ multiplex PCR; TCRdb's table is partial and in-frame only. The sample contains 380,000 or so clones, over 75% of which appear only once. Sequenced: PBMCs or T cells enriched from blood (not recorded which). These TCRs come from a woman between 25 and 40 years old with acute COVID-19.

This clone was recorded a few times. The chain couples TRBV19 to TRBJ2-1; D possibly corresponds to TRBD2 (6 bases). There are 11 residues in the CDR3. Deletions cut 6 bases from V and 12 bases from J, with 12 bases between. The germline V gene encodes CDR1 LNHDA and CDR2 SQIVND (reference sequence). CDR3 coding DNA: TGTGCCAGTAGCTCGGGACTCCTGCAGTTCTTC. It specifies CASSSGLLQFF.

The chain is built from TRBV5-5 and TRBJ1-2, with D possibly matching TRBD1 (6 bases). The CDR3 consists of 13 residues. The V gene's germline CDR1 is SGHKS and CDR2 YYEKEE (reference sequence). The V end lost 2 bases, the J end lost 3 bases, and 8 bases lay between the germline ends. CDR3 amino acids: CASSFYRDYGYTF. For the CDR3, the DNA is TGTGCCAGCAGCTTTTACAGGGACTATGGCTACACCTTC.

This sequence joins TRBV7-8 and TRBJ2-7, with TRBD1 identical over 10 bases. CDR1 SGHVS and CDR2 FQNEAQ come from the germline V gene. This CDR3 is built from 16 residues. V gave up 4 bases and J gave up 4 bases; unmatched junction bases: 10. The CDR3 reads CASSSRSGQGMYEQYF. CDR3 nucleotides: TGTGCCAGCAGCTCACGTTCGGGACAGGGGATGTACGAGCAGTACTTC.

This chain uses TRBV5-1 with TRBJ1-2; TRBD1 might be the D (5 bases). The CDR3 has 14 residues. Trimming shortened V by 4 bases and J by 5 bases, and 15 bases separated the two germline ends. The germline gives CDR1 SGHRS, CDR2 YFSETQ. In nucleotides, the CDR3 is TGCGCCAGCAGCCCCCGTCAGGGTAATTATGGCTACACCTTC. Residues: CASSPRQGNYGYTF.

V is TRBV5-8 and J is TRBJ1-4, with TRBD1 as a possible D gene (5 bases). The germline V gene has CDR1 SGHTS and CDR2 YDEGEE. CDR3 length: 14 amino acids. V lost 4 bases and J 4 bases, leaving 11 bases between the germline ends. CDR3 in amino acids: CASSIRQINEKLFF. The CDR3 DNA follows: TGTGCCAGCAGCATTCGACAGATTAATGAAAAACTGTTTTTT.

The chain couples TRBV9 to TRBJ2-1; 10 nucleotides line up with TRBD1. The ends lost 4 bases at V and 9 bases at J; junction bases unmatched: 16. The CDR3 runs 17 residues. Per the germline V gene, CDR1 is SGDLS and CDR2 is YYNGEE. CDR3 nucleotides: TGTGCCAGCAGCAGAAGACTCCGGGACAGGGGTGGAGGTGAGCAGTTCTTC. Its protein is CASSRRLRDRGGGEQFF.